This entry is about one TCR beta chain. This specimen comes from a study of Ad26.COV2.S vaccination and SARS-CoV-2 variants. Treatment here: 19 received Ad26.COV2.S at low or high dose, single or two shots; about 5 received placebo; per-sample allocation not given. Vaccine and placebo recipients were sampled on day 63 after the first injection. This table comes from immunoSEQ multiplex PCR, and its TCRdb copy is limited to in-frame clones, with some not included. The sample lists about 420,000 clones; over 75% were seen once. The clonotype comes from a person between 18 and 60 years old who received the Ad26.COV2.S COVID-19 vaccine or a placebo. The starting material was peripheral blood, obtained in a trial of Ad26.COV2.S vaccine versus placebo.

The CDR3 coding sequence is TGTGCCAGCAGTGGGGACAGAAGCAATCAGCCCCAGCATTTT. This sequence encodes CASSGDRSNQPQHF. The rearrangement uses TRBV28 and TRBJ1-5; TRBD1 matches at 7 bases. Germline V gives CDR1 MDHEN, CDR2 SYDVKM. CDR3 length equals 14 residues. Losses at the gene ends were 5 bases for V and 1 base for J; bases not matched to a gene: 2.